This T cell receptor beta chain is from a study of T cell repertoires in cytomegalovirus infection. Study outcomes and limitations: Cumulative frequency of public TCR beta families picked out carriers of CMV plus the relevant HLA.

One entry per CDR3 protein results from TCRdb running MiXCR on the reads. The data show about 70,000 distinct CDR3 sequences, roughly 22% seen once. The CDR3 is 16 residues long. Between the trimmed V and J ends, which lost 6 bases and 4 bases, there was a span of 16 bases. Points on this clonotype: What it recognizes is unknown.

The sample was CD8+ T cells from cultured PBMCs, taken from culture after CMV antigen stimulation. This receptor was identified in a human donor in good health (CMV status not recorded). Some clones in this sample may be carry-over from other donors' samples. The chain carries TRBV12-3 or TRBV12-4 and TRBJ1-6; D gene unclear. This CDR3 reads CASSIWVGDYNSPLHF. In DNA, the CDR3 is TGTGCCAGCAGCATCTGGGTAGGAGATTATAATTCACCCCTCCACTTT.